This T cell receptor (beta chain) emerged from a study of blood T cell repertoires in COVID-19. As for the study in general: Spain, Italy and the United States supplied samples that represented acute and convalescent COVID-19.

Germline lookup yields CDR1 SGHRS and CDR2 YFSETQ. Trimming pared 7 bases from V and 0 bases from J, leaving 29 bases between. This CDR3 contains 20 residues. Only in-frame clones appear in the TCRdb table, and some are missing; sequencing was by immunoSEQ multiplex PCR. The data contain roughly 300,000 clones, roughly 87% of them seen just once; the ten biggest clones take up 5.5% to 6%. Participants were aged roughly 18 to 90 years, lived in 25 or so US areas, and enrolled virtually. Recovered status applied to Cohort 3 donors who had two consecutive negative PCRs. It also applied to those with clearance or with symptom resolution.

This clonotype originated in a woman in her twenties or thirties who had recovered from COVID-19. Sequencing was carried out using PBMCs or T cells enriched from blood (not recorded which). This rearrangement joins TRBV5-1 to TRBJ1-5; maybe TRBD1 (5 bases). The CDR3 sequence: CASPLWGGGSHPYSNQPQHF. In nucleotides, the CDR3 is TGCGCCAGCCCATTATGGGGGGGAGGGTCGCACCCTTATAGCAATCAGCCCCAGCATTTT.